The sample holds one count of the clone carrying this T cell receptor beta chain. The record originates from a study of blood T cell repertoires in COVID-19. Repertoires were generated with immunoSEQ multiplex PCR, while TCRdb's copy carries only in-frame clones and drops some. The sample consists of approximately 58,000 clones, 65% to 90% of them appearing once. CDR1 is SEHNR and CDR2 is FQNEAQ in the germline V gene (reference sequence). Trimming cost V 1 base and J 5 bases; bases outside gene matches: 4. This CDR3 has 15 amino acids. V gene TRBV7-9 combines with J gene TRBJ2-3; 9 bases are a match to TRBD2. The sequence derives from a woman aged 55-70 years with acute or convalescent COVID-19. The specimen sequenced was peripheral blood. Written as DNA, the CDR3 is TGTGCCAGCAGCTTAGTGCGGGGGGGCCGAGATACGCAGTATTTT. Translated: CASSLVRGGRDTQYF.